This TCR beta chain was recovered during a study of CD8 T cells in ankylosing spondylitis. Overall study findings and caveats: The study looked at matched synovial fluid samples from ankylosing spondylitis patients. Disease-linked clones were reported to be significantly enriched there. The authors found the disease-linked clones to be CD8+ and relatively rare in peripheral blood.

A remark on this clonotype: Its matching antigen is unknown.

Quantitative 5'-RACE was performed with molecular barcodes, and it yielded the TCR beta libraries. TCRdb called the 5' RACE reads again in MiXCR, with one record for every CDR3 protein. The sample has about 250,000 distinct CDR3 sequences; roughly 32% are singletons. V shed 3 bases, J shed 4 bases, and the junction held 5 bases outside the gene matches. The germline gives CDR1 WNHNN, CDR2 SYGVQD (reference sequence). This CDR3 is built from 16 residues. Sequencing used blood, either unsorted or a sorted T cell fraction (not recorded which). The chain is built from TRBV10-1 and TRBJ2-1; TRBD2 aligns across 11 bases. The clonotype comes from a male donor with ankylosing spondylitis or in good health (not recorded which). As DNA, the CDR3 is TGCGCCAGCAGTGACCAACTAGCGGGGGTATACAATGAGCAGTTCTTC. Protein: CASSDQLAGVYNEQFF.